Following are 15 T cell receptor beta chains from one sample sequenced in a study of T cells expressing NK-cell markers. TCRdb reprocessed the 5' RACE reads and keeps a single row for each CDR3 protein, giving no DNA. The sample totals 250,000 to 300,000 distinct CDR3 sequences. Specimen: blood T cells: a sorted CD56 or NKG2C T cell subset, CD4+ or CD8+ T cells, or bulk PBMC T cells (not recorded which). These receptors were collected from a woman between 18 and 69 years old in good health.

This chain connects TRBV20-1 to TRBJ2-7; TCRdb returns TRBD2, unconfirmable since there is no DNA. Germline V gene sequence: CDR1 DFQATT, CDR2 SNEGSKA (reference sequence). The CDR3 has 15 residues. The CDR3 spells CSASRSPAASYEQYF.

The V and J genes are TRBV20-1 and TRBJ1-5. Germline CDR1 is DFQATT and CDR2 is SNEGSKA (reference sequence). The CDR3 has 13 residues. The CDR3 protein is CSAKSGLGQPQHF.

The CDR3 sequence is CASSFGISGNTIYF. V and J are TRBV7-9 and TRBJ1-3. Germline V lookup: CDR1 SEHNR, CDR2 FQNEAQ (reference sequence). The CDR3 consists of 14 residues. Combining the CDR3 with reference TRBV7-9 and TRBJ1-3 gives the whole variable domain DTGVSQNPRHKITKRGQNVTFRCDPISEHNRLYWYRQTLGQGPEFLTYFQNEAQLEKSRLLSDRFSAERPKGSFSTLEIQRTEQGDSAMYLCASSFGISGNTIYFGEGSWLTVV.

This rearrangement joins TRBV10-3 to TRBJ2-3; there is no DNA to check the TCRdb D call of TRBD2. Germline V gene sequence: CDR1 ENHRY, CDR2 SYGVKD. The length of the CDR3 is 15 residues. The CDR3 loop reads CAISDLVGVTDTQYF.

The rearrangement links TRBV20-1 to TRBJ1-5; the TCRdb call, TRBD1, lacks DNA for checking. Looked up from germline, CDR1 is DFQATT and CDR2 is SNEGSKA (reference sequence). This CDR3 has 17 amino acids. CDR3 sequence: CSASMGQFNEENQPQHF.

The chain links TRBV25-1 to TRBJ2-1; the TCRdb D gene call, TRBD1, has no DNA to confirm it. Germline CDR1 and CDR2: MGHDK and SYGVNS. The CDR3 length is 13 residues. CDR3 amino acids: CASSEYGGSEQFF.

The chain carries TRBV5-1 and TRBJ2-1; no DNA is available, so the TRBD2 call from TCRdb remains unchecked. The CDR3 has 15 residues. Per the germline V gene, CDR1 is SGHRS and CDR2 is YFSETQ. This CDR3 is CASSLTSGDWHEQFF.

The chain has TRBV20-1 and TRBJ2-5. This CDR3 spans 14 amino acids. In germline, CDR1 is DFQATT, CDR2 SNEGSKA (reference sequence). Here the CDR3 reads CSATGFSNQETQYF.

The rearrangement joins TRBV27 to TRBJ2-1; the D call of TRBD2 rests on TCRdb alone, since no DNA is present to check it. The CDR3 extends over 16 amino acids. The germline V gene encodes CDR1 MNHEY and CDR2 SMNVEV (reference sequence). CDR3 sequence reads: CASSLLGLAGDNEQFF.

This sequence joins TRBV4-3 and TRBJ2-1. The CDR3 runs to 14 residues. Germline V CDR1 and CDR2: LGHNA, YSLEER. The CDR3 here is CASSHDWNYNEQFF.

The CDR3 spells CASSPVERGYNEQFF. This chain joins TRBV6-1 and TRBJ2-1; TCRdb reports TRBD1, a call that lacks DNA to check it against. The CDR3 is made up of 15 amino acids. In germline, CDR1 is MNHNS, CDR2 SASEGT.

The chain combines TRBV19 with TRBJ1-1; TCRdb reports TRBD1, a call that lacks DNA to check it against. The germline V gene has CDR1 LNHDA and CDR2 SQIVND (reference sequence). The CDR3 covers 15 residues. CDR3 region: CASSLQGAGDTEAFF.

The chain couples TRBV7-3 to TRBJ2-3. The CDR3 is 14 amino acids. Germline lookup yields CDR1 SGHTA and CDR2 FQGTGA. CDR3: CASSLWSSGDTQYF.

The chain recombines TRBV20-1 with TRBJ2-7; TCRdb selects TRBD2, and the lack of DNA leaves this call unchecked. Germline assignment: CDR1 DFQATT and CDR2 SNEGSKA (reference sequence). The CDR3 is 12 residues long. CDR3 protein: CSAGGLVREQYF.

This chain links TRBV11-2 with TRBJ2-5. The CDR3 has 12 amino acids. Per germline, CDR1 SGHAT and CDR2 FQNNGV. CDR3: CASSSLKETQYF.